Listed below are T cell receptor beta chains from one sample, sequenced in a study of vaccination and CD4 T cells after COVID-19. TCRdb redid the calling of the PCR reads with MiXCR, one entry per CDR3 protein. The table has approximately 17,000 distinct CDR3 sequences, roughly 60% seen once. No antigen has been identified for these receptors. Specimen: CD4+ T cells from blood, cultured in vitro. The receptor set was obtained from a human donor who had recovered from COVID-19. Both conserved end residues are part of each CDR3. The order of the fields is V gene, D gene, J gene, clone size, CDR3 length, CDR3 DNA, CDR3 protein. D genes are given only for firm matches. Clone size is given for some rows only: seen once, a few or many times, or a class if the clone is expanded.

v_call: TRBV30; d_call: NA; j_call: TRBJ2-4; clone_size: NA; cdr3_length: 12; cdr3_nt: TGTGCCTGGAGTGTACAGGGAAACATTCAGTACTTC; cdr3_aa: CAWSVQGNIQYF
v_call: TRBV19; d_call: TRBD1; j_call: TRBJ1-1; clone_size: NA; cdr3_length: 14; cdr3_nt: TGTGCCAGTATCCGGACAGGGTGGAGGACTGAAGCTTTCTTT; cdr3_aa: CASIRTGWRTEAFF
v_call: TRBV7-2; d_call: TRBD2; j_call: TRBJ2-7; clone_size: few; cdr3_length: 13; cdr3_nt: TGTGCCAGCAGCTTCTTAGCGGGGTACGAGCAGTACTTC; cdr3_aa: CASSFLAGYEQYF
v_call: TRBV12-3/TRBV12-4; d_call: TRBD1; j_call: TRBJ1-1; clone_size: NA; cdr3_length: 14; cdr3_nt: TGTGCCAGCAGTCCGACAGGGCGAGACACTGAAGCTTTCTTT; cdr3_aa: CASSPTGRDTEAFF
v_call: TRBV20-1; d_call: NA; j_call: TRBJ2-7; clone_size: NA; cdr3_length: 15; cdr3_nt: TGCAGTGCTAGAAGGGCCATTGGGGGAGTAGCGAAACAGTACTTC; cdr3_aa: CSARRAIGGVAKQYF
v_call: TRBV9; d_call: TRBD2; j_call: TRBJ2-3; clone_size: few; cdr3_length: 16; cdr3_nt: TGTGCCAGCAGCGTAGCTAGCGGGAGGACCCTCGATACGCAGTATTTT; cdr3_aa: CASSVASGRTLDTQYF
v_call: TRBV27; d_call: NA; j_call: TRBJ2-3; clone_size: NA; cdr3_length: 16; cdr3_nt: TGTGCCAGCAGAAGCCGCGCGTCCGGAAGCACAGATACGCAGTATTTT; cdr3_aa: CASRSRASGSTDTQYF
v_call: TRBV20-1; d_call: TRBD2; j_call: TRBJ2-7; clone_size: NA; cdr3_length: 15; cdr3_nt: TGCAGTGCTAGACCTCCGGGGAGCGGGAGGTTCGAGCAGTACTTC; cdr3_aa: CSARPPGSGRFEQYF
v_call: TRBV20-1; d_call: NA; j_call: TRBJ1-3; clone_size: NA; cdr3_length: 17; cdr3_nt: TGCAGTGCTAGACTACTTGGGACACCTGACTCTGGAAACACCATATATTTT; cdr3_aa: CSARLLGTPDSGNTIYF
v_call: TRBV5-4; d_call: NA; j_call: TRBJ1-2; clone_size: NA; cdr3_length: 15; cdr3_nt: TGTGCCAGCAGCTTAAGGGCAGGGGCAGATTATGGCTACACCTTC; cdr3_aa: CASSLRAGADYGYTF
v_call: TRBV2; d_call: TRBD1; j_call: TRBJ2-7; clone_size: few; cdr3_length: 13; cdr3_nt: TGTGCCAGCAGGGCGGACAGGGGCAACGAGCAGTACTTC; cdr3_aa: CASRADRGNEQYF